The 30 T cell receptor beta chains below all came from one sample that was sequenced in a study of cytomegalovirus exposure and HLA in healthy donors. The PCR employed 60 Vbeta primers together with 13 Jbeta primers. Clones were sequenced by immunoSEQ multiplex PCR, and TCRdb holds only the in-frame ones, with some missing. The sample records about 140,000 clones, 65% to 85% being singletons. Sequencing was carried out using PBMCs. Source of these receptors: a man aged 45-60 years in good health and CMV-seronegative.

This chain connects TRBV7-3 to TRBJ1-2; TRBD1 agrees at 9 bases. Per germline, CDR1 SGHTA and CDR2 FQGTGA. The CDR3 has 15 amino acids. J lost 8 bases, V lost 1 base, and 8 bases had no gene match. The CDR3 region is CASSLSPGTGLGYTF. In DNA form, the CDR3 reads TGTGCCAGCAGCTTAAGTCCCGGGACAGGGCTGGGCTACACCTTC.

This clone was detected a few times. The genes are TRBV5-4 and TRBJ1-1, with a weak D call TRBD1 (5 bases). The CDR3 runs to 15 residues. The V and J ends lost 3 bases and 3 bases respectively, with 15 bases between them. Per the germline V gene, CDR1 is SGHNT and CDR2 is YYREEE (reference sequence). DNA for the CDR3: TGTGCCAGCAGCTCCTCTAAGGGGCCCCACACTGAAGCTTTCTTT. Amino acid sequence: CASSSSKGPHTEAFF.

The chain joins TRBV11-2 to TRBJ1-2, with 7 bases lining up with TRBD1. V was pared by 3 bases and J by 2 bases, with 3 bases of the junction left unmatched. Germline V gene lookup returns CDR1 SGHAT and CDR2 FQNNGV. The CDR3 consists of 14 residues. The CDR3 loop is CASSFRGYNYGYTF. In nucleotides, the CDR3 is TGTGCCAGCAGCTTCAGGGGGTACAACTATGGCTACACCTTC.

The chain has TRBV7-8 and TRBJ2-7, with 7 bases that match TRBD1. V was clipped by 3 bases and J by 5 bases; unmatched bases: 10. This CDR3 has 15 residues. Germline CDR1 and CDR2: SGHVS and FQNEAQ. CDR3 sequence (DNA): TGTGCCAGCAGCTTTGGTGGCAGGGGGTCCGACGAGCAGTACTTC. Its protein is CASSFGGRGSDEQYF.

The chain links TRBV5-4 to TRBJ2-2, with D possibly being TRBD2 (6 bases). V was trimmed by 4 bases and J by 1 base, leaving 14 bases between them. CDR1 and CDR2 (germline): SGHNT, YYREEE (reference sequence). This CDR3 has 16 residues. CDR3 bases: TGTGCCAGCAGCCGAGGCGGGACGGAGAACACCGGGGAGCTGTTTTTT. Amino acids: CASSRGGTENTGELFF.

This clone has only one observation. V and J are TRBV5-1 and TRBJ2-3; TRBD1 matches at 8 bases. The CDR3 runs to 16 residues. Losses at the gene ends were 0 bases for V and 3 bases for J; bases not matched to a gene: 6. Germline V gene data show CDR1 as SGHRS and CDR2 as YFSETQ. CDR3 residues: CASSLGRQGLTDTQYF. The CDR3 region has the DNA TGCGCCAGCAGCTTGGGCCGACAGGGGTTAACAGATACGCAGTATTTT. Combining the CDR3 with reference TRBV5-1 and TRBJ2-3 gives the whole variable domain KAGVTQTPRYLIKTRGQQVTLSCSPISGHRSVSWYQQTPGQGLQFLFEYFSETQRNKGNFPGRFSGRQFSNSRSEMNVSTLELGDSALYLCASSLGRQGLTDTQYFGPGTRLTVL.

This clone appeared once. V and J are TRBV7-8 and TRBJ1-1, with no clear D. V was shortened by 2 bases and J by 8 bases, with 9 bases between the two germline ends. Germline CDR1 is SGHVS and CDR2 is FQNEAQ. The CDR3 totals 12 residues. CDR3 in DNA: TGTGCCAGCAGCTTAAGGGCGGGCGAAGCTTTCTTT. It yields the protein CASSLRAGEAFF.

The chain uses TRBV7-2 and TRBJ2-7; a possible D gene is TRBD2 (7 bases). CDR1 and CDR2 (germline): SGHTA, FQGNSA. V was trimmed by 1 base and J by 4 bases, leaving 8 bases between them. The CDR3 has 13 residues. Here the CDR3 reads CASSLEGGYEQYF. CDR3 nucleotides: TGTGCCAGCAGCTTAGAGGGGGGGTACGAGCAGTACTTC.

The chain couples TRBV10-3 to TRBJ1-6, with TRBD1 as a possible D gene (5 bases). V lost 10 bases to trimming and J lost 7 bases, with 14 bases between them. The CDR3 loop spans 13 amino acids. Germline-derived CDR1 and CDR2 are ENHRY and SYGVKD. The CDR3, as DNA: TGTGCCACATCCCAGGGAGGGAATTCACCCCTCCACTTT. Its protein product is CATSQGGNSPLHF.

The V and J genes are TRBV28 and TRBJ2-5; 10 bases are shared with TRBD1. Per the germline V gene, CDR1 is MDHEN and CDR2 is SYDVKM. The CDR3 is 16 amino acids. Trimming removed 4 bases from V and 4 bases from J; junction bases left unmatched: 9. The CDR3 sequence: CASSSPGTGVRETQYF. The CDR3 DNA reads TGTGCCAGCAGTTCACCTGGGACAGGGGTTCGAGAGACCCAGTACTTC.

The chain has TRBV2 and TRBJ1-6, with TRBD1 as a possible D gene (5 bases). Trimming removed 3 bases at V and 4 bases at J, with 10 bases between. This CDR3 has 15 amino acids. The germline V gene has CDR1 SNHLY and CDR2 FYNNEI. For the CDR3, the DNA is TGTGCCAGCAGTGAGACAGCCCCGTATAATTCACCCCTCCACTTT. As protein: CASSETAPYNSPLHF.

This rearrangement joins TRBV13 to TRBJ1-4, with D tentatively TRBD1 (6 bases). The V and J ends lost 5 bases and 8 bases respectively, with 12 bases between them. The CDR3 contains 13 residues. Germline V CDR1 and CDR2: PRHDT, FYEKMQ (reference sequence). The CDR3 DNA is TGTGCCAGCAGCACTGGACAGCGAGAAAAACTGTTTTTT. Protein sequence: CASSTGQREKLFF.

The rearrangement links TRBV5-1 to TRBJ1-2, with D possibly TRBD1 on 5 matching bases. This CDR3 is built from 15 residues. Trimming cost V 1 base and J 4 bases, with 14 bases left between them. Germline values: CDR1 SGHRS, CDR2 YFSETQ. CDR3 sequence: CASSLPGGTSYGYTF. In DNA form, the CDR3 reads TGCGCCAGCAGCTTGCCCGGGGGAACATCCTATGGCTACACCTTC.

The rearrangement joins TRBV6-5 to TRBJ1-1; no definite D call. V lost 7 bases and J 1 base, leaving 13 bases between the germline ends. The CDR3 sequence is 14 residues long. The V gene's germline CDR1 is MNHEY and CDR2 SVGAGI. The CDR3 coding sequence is TGTGCCAGCATGCCCGGGGTTTCGAACACTGAAGCTTTCTTT. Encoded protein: CASMPGVSNTEAFF.

The CDR3 loop reads CASNEGTGDEKLFF. CDR3 sequence (DNA): TGCGCCAGCAACGAGGGGACAGGGGACGAAAAACTGTTTTTT. This chain links TRBV5-1 with TRBJ1-4; 10 bases are a match to TRBD1. With 6 bases clipped from V and 8 bases from J, the junction kept 7 bases outside the gene matches. Germline values: CDR1 SGHRS, CDR2 YFSETQ. CDR3 length equals 14 residues.

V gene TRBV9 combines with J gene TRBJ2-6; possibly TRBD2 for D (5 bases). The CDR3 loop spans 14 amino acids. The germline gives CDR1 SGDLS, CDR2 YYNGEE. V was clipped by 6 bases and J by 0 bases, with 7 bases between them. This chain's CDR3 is CASKRDSGANVLTF. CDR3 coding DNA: TGTGCCAGCAAGAGGGACTCTGGGGCCAACGTCCTGACTTTC.

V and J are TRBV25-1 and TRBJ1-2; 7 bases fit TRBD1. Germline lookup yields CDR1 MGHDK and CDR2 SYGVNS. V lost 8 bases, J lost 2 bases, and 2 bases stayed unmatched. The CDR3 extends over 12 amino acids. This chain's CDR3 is CASQQGNYGYTF. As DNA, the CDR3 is TGTGCCAGCCAACAGGGGAACTATGGCTACACCTTC.

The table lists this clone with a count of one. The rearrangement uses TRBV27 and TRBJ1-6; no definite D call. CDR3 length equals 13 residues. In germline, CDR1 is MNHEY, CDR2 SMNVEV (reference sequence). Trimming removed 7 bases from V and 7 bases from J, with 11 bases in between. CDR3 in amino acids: CASTAWRNSPLHF. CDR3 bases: TGTGCCAGCACAGCGTGGCGGAATTCACCCCTCCACTTT.

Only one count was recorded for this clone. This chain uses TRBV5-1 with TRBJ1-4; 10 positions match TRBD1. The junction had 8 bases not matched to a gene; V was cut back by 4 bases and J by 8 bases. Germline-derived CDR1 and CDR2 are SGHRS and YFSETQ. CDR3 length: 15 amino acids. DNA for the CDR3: TGCGCCAGCAGCAACATGGGGACAGGGGAAGAAAAACTGTTTTTT. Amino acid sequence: CASSNMGTGEEKLFF.

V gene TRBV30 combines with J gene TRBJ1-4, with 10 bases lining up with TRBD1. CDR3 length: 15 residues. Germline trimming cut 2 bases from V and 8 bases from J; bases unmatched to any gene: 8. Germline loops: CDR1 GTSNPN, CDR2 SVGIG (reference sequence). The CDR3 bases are TGTGCCTGGAGTACCAAGACAGGGGGCGGAGAAAAACTGTTTTTT. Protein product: CAWSTKTGGGEKLFF.

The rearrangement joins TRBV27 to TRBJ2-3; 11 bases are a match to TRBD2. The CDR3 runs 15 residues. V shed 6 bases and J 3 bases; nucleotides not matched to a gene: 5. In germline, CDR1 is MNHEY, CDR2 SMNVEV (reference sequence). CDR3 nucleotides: TGTGCCAGCAGGGTAGCGGGAGGGCCAACAGATACGCAGTATTTT. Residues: CASRVAGGPTDTQYF.

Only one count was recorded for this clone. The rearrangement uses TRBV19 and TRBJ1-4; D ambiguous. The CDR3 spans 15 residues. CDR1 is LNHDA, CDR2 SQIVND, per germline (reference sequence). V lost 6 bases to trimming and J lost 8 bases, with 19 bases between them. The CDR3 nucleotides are TGTGCCAGTAGCACATCTGGGGAGTTAGGGGAAAAACTGTTTTTT. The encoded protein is CASSTSGELGEKLFF.

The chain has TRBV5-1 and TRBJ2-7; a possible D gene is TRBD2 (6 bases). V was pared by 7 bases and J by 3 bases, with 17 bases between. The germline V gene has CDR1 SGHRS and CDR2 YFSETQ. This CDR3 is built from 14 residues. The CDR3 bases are TGCGCCAGCGGGGCAACGGGACTGTTCTACGAGCAGTACTTC. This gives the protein CASGATGLFYEQYF.

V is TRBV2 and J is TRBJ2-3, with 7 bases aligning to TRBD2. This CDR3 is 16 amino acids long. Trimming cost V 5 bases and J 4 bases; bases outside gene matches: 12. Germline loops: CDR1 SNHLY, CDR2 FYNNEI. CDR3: CASSPVIGGGPDTQYF. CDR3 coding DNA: TGTGCCAGCAGTCCGGTCATAGGCGGGGGTCCAGATACGCAGTATTTT. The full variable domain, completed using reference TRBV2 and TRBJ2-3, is EPEVTQTPSHQVTQMGQEVILRCVPISNHLYFYWYRQILGQKVEFLVSFYNNEISEKSEIFDDQFSVERPDGSNFTLKIRSTKLEDSAMYFCASSPVIGGGPDTQYFGPGTRLTVL.

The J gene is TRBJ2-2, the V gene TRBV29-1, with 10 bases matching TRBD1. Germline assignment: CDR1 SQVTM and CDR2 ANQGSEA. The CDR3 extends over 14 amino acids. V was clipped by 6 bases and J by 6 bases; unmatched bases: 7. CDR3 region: CSVLRTGGPGELFF. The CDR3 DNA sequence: TGCAGCGTCCTCCGGACAGGGGGGCCCGGGGAGCTGTTTTTT.

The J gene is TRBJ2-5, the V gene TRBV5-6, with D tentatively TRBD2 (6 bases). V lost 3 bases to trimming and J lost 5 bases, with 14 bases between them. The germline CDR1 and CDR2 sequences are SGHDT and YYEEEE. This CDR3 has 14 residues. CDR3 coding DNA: TGTGCCAGCAGCTCGACTAGGGCGGGGGAGACCCAGTACTTC. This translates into CASSSTRAGETQYF.

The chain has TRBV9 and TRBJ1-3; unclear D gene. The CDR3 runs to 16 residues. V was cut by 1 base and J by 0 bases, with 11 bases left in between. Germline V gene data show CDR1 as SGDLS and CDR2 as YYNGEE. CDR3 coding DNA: TGTGCCAGCAGCGTATCCAGTCCTCTCTCTGGAAACACCATATATTTT. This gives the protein CASSVSSPLSGNTIYF.

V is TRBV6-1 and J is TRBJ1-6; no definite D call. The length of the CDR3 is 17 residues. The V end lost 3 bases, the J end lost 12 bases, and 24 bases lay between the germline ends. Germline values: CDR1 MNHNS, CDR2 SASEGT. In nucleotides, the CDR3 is TGTGCCAGCAGTGAGCGAGGGCGAGGGAGTAATTCAGTACCCCTCCACTTT. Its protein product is CASSERGRGSNSVPLHF.

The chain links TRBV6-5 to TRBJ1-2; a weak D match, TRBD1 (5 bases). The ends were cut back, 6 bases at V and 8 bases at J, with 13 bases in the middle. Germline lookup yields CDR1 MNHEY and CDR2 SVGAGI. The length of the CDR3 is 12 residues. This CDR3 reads CASRPLQGGYTF. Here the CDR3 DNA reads TGTGCCAGCAGGCCCCTCCAGGGCGGCTACACCTTC.

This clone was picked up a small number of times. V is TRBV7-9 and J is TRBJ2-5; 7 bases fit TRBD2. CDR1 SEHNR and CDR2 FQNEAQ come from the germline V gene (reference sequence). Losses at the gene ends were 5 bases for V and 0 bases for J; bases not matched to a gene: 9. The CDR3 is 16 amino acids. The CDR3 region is CASSHSLAEYQETQYF. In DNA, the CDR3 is TGTGCCAGCAGCCATAGTCTAGCGGAGTACCAAGAGACCCAGTACTTC.